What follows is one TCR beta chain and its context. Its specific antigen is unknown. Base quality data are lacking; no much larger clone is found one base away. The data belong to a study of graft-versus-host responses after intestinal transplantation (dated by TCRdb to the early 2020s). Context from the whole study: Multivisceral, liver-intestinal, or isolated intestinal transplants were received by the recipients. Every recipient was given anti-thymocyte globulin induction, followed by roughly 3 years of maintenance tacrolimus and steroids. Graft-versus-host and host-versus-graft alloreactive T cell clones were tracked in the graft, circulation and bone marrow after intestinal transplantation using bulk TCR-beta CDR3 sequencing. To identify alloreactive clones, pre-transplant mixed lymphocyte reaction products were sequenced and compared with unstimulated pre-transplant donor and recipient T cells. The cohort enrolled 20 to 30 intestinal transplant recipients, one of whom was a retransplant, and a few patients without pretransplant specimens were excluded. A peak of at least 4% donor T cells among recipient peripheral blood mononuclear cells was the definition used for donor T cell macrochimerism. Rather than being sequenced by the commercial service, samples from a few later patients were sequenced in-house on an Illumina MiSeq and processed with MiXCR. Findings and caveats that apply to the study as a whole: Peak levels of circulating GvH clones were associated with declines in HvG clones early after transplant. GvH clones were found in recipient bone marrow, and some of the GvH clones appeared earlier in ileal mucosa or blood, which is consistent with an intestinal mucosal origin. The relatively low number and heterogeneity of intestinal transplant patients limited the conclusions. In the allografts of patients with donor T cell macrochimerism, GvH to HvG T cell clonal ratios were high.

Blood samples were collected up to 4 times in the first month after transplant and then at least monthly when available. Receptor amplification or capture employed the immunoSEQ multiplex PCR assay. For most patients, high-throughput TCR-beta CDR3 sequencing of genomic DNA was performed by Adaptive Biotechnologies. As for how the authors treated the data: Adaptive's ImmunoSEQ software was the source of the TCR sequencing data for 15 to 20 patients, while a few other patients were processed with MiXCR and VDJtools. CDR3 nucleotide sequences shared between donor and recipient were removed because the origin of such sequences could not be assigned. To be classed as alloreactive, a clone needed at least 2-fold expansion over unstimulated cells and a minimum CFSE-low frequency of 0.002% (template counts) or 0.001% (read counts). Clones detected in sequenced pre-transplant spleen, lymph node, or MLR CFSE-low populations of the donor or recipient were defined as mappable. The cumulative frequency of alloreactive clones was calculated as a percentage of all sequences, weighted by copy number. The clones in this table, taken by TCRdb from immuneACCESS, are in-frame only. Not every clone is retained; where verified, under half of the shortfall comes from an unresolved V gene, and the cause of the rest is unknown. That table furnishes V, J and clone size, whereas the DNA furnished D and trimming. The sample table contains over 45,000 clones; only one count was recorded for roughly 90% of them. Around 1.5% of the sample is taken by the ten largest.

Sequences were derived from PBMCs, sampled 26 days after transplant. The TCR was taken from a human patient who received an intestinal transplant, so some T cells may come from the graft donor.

The nucleotide sequence is TGCGCCAGCAGCCAAGAGTGGACTACCACCTACAATGAGCAGTTCTTC. It codes for CASSQEWTTTYNEQFF. The rearrangement combines TRBV4-1 with TRBJ2-1; the D gene is perhaps TRBD2, from 6 matching bases. V sheds 0 bases and J sheds 2 bases, leaving 11 bases between their ends. CDR1 MGHRA and CDR2 YSYEKL were looked up in the germline V gene. The CDR3 runs 16 residues from the cysteine to the phenylalanine. The CDR3 DNA has 48 bases and is translated from base 1.